This T cell receptor (beta chain) originates from a study of Tregs in tolerant kidney transplant recipients. Findings and caveats of the study: Findings come from small patient numbers and require larger validation. This study did not directly address biological reproducibility. Activated donor B cell expansion appeared to reveal the most relevant donor-specific TCRbeta repertoire.

To note about this clone: No antigen is known for it.

Unstimulated Tregs (CD4+CD25+CD127-) and CD4+CD25- non-Tregs were sorted from PBMCs. CDR3 length: 14 residues. J gave up 6 bases and V 5 bases, and 3 bases lay outside the gene matches. Germline CDR1 reads SGHVS; CDR2 reads FQNEAQ. Produced via immunoSEQ multiplex PCR; TCRdb's table is partial and in-frame only. The sample records some 240,000 clones, about 80% being singletons. The chain carries TRBV7-8 and TRBJ1-6, with TRBD1 matching over 8 bases. Sequences were obtained from CD4+ T cells from blood. The TCR sequence derives from a human donor in good health. This CDR3 is CASSRTGSNSPLHF. CDR3 DNA: TGTGCCAGCAGCCGGACAGGGAGTAATTCACCCCTCCACTTT.